The clone carrying this T cell receptor beta chain was seen once. The method was immunoSEQ multiplex PCR; TCRdb's version includes in-frame clones alone and lacks a portion of them. Of roughly 290,000 clones detected, around 90% appear once; the ten largest clones hold roughly 1.5%. The CDR3 consists of 16 residues. Germline loops: CDR1 SGDLS, CDR2 YYNGEE. The germline V and J ends were trimmed by 0 bases and 2 bases, with 11 bases remaining between them. This specimen belongs to a study of blood T cell repertoires in COVID-19. Study summary: Some COVID-19 samples were acute and others convalescent; all came from the United States, Italy and Spain. T cells, B-cell-depleted T cells, or PBMCs provided the cDNA or gDNA that served as material.

Individuals drawn from approximately 26 US areas were roughly 18 to 95 years old. J is TRBJ2-2 and V is TRBV9; the D gene is possibly TRBD2 (5 bases). This TCR was sampled from a woman younger than 30 with acute COVID-19. The sequencing sample was made of PBMCs or T cells enriched from blood (not recorded which). The CDR3 loop is CASSVDSGINTGELFF. Here the CDR3 DNA reads TGTGCCAGCAGCGTAGATTCGGGGATCAACACCGGGGAGCTGTTTTTT.